The clone carrying this TCR beta chain showed up just a few times. Its antigen is unknown. V trimming: 3 bases; J trimming: 8 bases; junction bases outside the gene matches: 11. This CDR3 is 16 amino acids long. Germline CDR1 reads SGHVS; CDR2 reads FNYEAQ. TCRdb reprocessed the reads with MiXCR, giving one entry per CDR3 protein. The table records nearly 700,000 distinct CDR3 sequences, 33% of them present only once. This sample is part of a study of T cell repertoires in cytomegalovirus infection. Study in general: Both recently identified HLA-C-restricted and well-studied HLA-B-restricted CMV epitopes were used in the study.

The V call is TRBV7-6, the J call TRBJ1-4; 8 bases are a match to TRBD1. The receptor was isolated from a human donor in good health (CMV status not recorded). Some clones in this sample may be carry-over from other donors' samples. Specimen: cultured PBMCs, collected from culture after CMV antigen stimulation. CDR3 sequence: CASSFGRQGLMEKLFF. The DNA for the CDR3 is TGTGCCAGCAGCTTCGGGCGACAGGGGTTGATGGAAAAACTGTTTTTT.